These 29 T cell receptor beta chains share one sample of origin, sequenced in a study of shared clonotypes between healthy human individuals. Using immunoSEQ multiplex PCR, the repertoire was profiled, and TCRdb retains in-frame clones only, with some absent. The sample comprises approximately 2.5 million clones, approximately 93% of which are singletons, and 0.36% rests with the top ten. The sequenced sample consisted of naive CD4+ T cells from PBMCs. The subset is: CD45RA+ positively selected. These receptors were taken from a man aged 18 to 29 in good health. Some clones in this sample may be carry-over from other donors' samples.

Concerning this clone itself: The sample has other DNA sequences that encode this CDR3 too. This chain joins TRBV9 and TRBJ2-3; D is unclear. The germline V and J ends were trimmed by 0 bases and 2 bases, with 7 bases remaining between them. The CDR3 runs 14 residues. The germline V gene has CDR1 SGDLS and CDR2 YYNGEE. The CDR3 here is CASSVAPHTDTQYF. The CDR3 bases are TGTGCCAGCAGCGTAGCTCCACACACAGATACGCAGTATTTT.

This clone was recorded once. The chain employs TRBV5-1 and TRBJ2-7; perhaps TRBD2 as D (5 bases). The CDR3 runs 15 residues. Trimming cost V 1 base and J 2 bases, with 13 bases left between them. Germline CDR1 SGHRS, CDR2 YFSETQ. The CDR3 nucleotides are TGCGCCAGCAGCTTGATCGTTTCGGGGACCTACGAGCAGTACTTC. Residues: CASSLIVSGTYEQYF.

The chain uses TRBV19 and TRBJ1-4; D possibly corresponds to TRBD1 (5 bases). The CDR3 has 15 residues. Trimming stripped 4 bases from V and 0 bases from J, with 9 bases between. Germline loops: CDR1 LNHDA, CDR2 SQIVND (reference sequence). The CDR3 region is CASSTSGSTNEKLFF. For the CDR3, the DNA is TGTGCCAGTAGTACCTCAGGGTCAACTAATGAAAAACTGTTTTTT. The variable domain in full, with the rest retrieved from reference TRBV19 and TRBJ1-4, is DGGITQSPKYLFRKEGQNVTLSCEQNLNHDAMYWYRQDPGQGLRLIYYSQIVNDFQKGDIAEGYSVSREKKESFPLTVTSAQKNPTAFYLCASSTSGSTNEKLFFGSGTQLSVL.

This rearrangement joins TRBV6-6 to TRBJ2-7; D ambiguous. In germline, CDR1 is MNHNY, CDR2 SVGAGI (reference sequence). V was shortened by 0 bases and J by 7 bases, with 16 bases between the two germline ends. The CDR3 is made up of 15 amino acids. The CDR3 sequence: CASSYSRSRIREQYF. As DNA, the CDR3 is TGTGCCAGCAGTTACTCAAGATCCCGCATCAGGGAGCAGTACTTC.

This chain connects TRBV18 to TRBJ2-6; 9 nucleotides align to TRBD1. V trimming: 3 bases; J trimming: 4 bases; junction bases outside the gene matches: 16. This CDR3 is 20 amino acids long. CDR1 and CDR2 (germline): KGHSH, LQKENI. The CDR3 DNA reads as TGTGCCAGCTCACCCAGAATTATTCGGACAGGGGTGGCCGGGGCCAACGTCCTGACTTTC. This encodes CASSPRIIRTGVAGANVLTF.

The sample holds one count of this clone. This chain uses TRBV25-1 with TRBJ2-1; 8 bases agree with TRBD1. The CDR3 consists of 16 residues. Trimming cost V 2 bases and J 11 bases; bases outside gene matches: 14. Germline CDR1 MGHDK, CDR2 SYGVNS. CDR3 region: CASSEGWTGNTMKQFF. CDR3 nucleotide sequence: TGTGCCAGCAGTGAAGGTTGGACAGGGAACACAATGAAGCAGTTCTTC.

The chain couples TRBV11-2 to TRBJ2-1; D is ambiguous. Germline CDR1 reads SGHAT; CDR2 reads FQNNGV. V dropped 1 base and J dropped 7 bases, with 5 bases sitting between them. This CDR3 contains 12 residues. For the CDR3, the DNA is TGTGCCAGCAGCTTAGCTCGGAATGAGCAGTTCTTC. Translation: CASSLARNEQFF.

This chain uses TRBV9 with TRBJ1-5; a possible D gene is TRBD1 (6 bases). Trimming cost V 4 bases and J 10 bases, with 24 bases left between them. Looked up from germline, CDR1 is SGDLS and CDR2 is YYNGEE. The CDR3 extends over 16 amino acids. The CDR3 loop reads CASSPDPGHIIHPQHF. CDR3 in DNA: TGTGCCAGCAGCCCAGACCCGGGACATATCATTCACCCCCAGCATTTT.

The chain carries TRBV7-6 and TRBJ2-2; a weak D match, TRBD2 (7 bases). Trimming removed 6 bases at V and 4 bases at J, with 12 bases between. The CDR3 is 14 residues long. Germline V gene data show CDR1 as SGHVS and CDR2 as FNYEAQ. The CDR3, as DNA: TGTGCCAGCAGACACAGGGAGGGCACCGGGGAGCTGTTTTTT. The encoded protein is CASRHREGTGELFF.

The gene calls are TRBV4-2 and TRBJ2-7, with 9 bases lining up with TRBD2. The CDR3 contains 16 residues. With 5 bases clipped from V and 3 bases from J, the junction kept 11 bases outside the gene matches. Germline CDR1 and CDR2: LGHNA and YNFKEQ. CDR3 amino acids: CASSSVAGELGYEQYF. As DNA, the CDR3 is TGTGCCAGCAGCTCGGTAGCGGGAGAGTTGGGCTACGAGCAGTACTTC.

The V and J genes are TRBV2 and TRBJ1-1; 8 bases map to TRBD1. The V gene end was trimmed by 6 bases and the J gene end by 8 bases; junction bases not matched to a gene: 5. Germline CDR1 and CDR2: SNHLY and FYNNEI. The CDR3 length is 12 residues. The CDR3 nucleotides are TGTGCCAGCAGCGACCGGGACAGGGAAGCTTTCTTT. Its protein product is CASSDRDREAFF. The entire variable domain, with the rest obtained from reference TRBV2 and TRBJ1-1, is as follows: EPEVTQTPSHQVTQMGQEVILRCVPISNHLYFYWYRQILGQKVEFLVSFYNNEISEKSEIFDDQFSVERPDGSNFTLKIRSTKLEDSAMYFCASSDRDREAFFGQGTRLTVV.

The chain couples TRBV14 to TRBJ1-2; TRBD1 aligns across 10 bases. Trimming took 1 base from V and 9 from J; bases not matched to a gene: 2. The CDR3 loop spans 13 amino acids. From germline, CDR1 is SGHDN and CDR2 FVKESK. CDR3 sequence reads: CASSQGQGARYTF. CDR3 DNA sequence: TGTGCCAGCAGCCAAGGACAGGGGGCACGCTACACCTTC.

With regard to this clone: Because it lacks the conserved phenylalanine or tryptophan at the end, this CDR3 is likely a read error. It is unclear where the CDR3 begins or ends on the DNA, so no DNA is shown, and the CDR3 is as TCRdb lists it. The chain couples TRBV23-1 to TRBJ1-2; the table's D call TRBD1 went unverified against the DNA. TRBV23-1 is placed among ORFs of uncertain function. With termini counted, the CDR3 has 9 amino acids. This CDR3 reads CASSQETWL.

The gene calls are TRBV5-5 and TRBJ1-1; no firm D call. Germline-derived CDR1 and CDR2 are SGHKS and YYEKEE (reference sequence). Deletions cut 4 bases from V and 4 bases from J, with 14 bases between. The CDR3 has 14 amino acids. CDR3 DNA sequence: TGTGCCAGCAGCGCGGACGGCCCCAGCACTGAAGCTTTCTTT. It specifies CASSADGPSTEAFF.

This clone came up once. The chain joins TRBV28 to TRBJ1-2; tentative D call: TRBD1 (6 bases). Germline-derived CDR1 and CDR2 are MDHEN and SYDVKM. Trimming stripped 5 bases from V and 5 bases from J, with 12 bases between. CDR3 length equals 13 residues. Written as DNA, the CDR3 is TGTGCCAGCAGTAGGGGGTTAGGATATGGCTACACCTTC. This sequence encodes CASSRGLGYGYTF.

The J gene is TRBJ1-4, the V gene TRBV15, with 10 bases fitting TRBD1. CDR1 is LNHNV, CDR2 YYDKDF, per germline (reference sequence). With V trimmed by 3 bases and J by 6 bases, 10 bases remained unmatched. This CDR3 spans 17 amino acids. The CDR3 sequence: CATSRDGTGVGDEKLFF. CDR3 in DNA: TGTGCCACCAGCAGGGACGGGACAGGGGTAGGGGATGAAAAACTGTTTTTT.

V and J are TRBV11-3 and TRBJ2-1; the match to TRBD2 covers 14 bases. V was clipped by 5 bases and J by 6 bases; unmatched bases: 3. CDR1 SGHNT and CDR2 YENEEA come from the germline V gene. The CDR3 is 15 amino acids. In nucleotides, the CDR3 is TGTGCCAGCAGCGTAGGGACTAGCGGGAGCAATGAGCAGTTCTTC. This gives the protein CASSVGTSGSNEQFF.

The chain uses TRBV5-8 and TRBJ1-1; D is uncertain. There are 13 residues in the CDR3. V dropped 4 bases and J dropped 0 bases, with 7 bases sitting between them. Germline V gene sequence: CDR1 SGHTS, CDR2 YDEGEE. The CDR3: CASSAGMNTEAFF. The CDR3 nucleotides read TGTGCCAGCAGCGCGGGTATGAACACTGAAGCTTTCTTT.

Here the CDR3 reads CASSIRGDPASWTEAFF. CDR3 nucleotides: TGTGCCAGTAGTATCCGAGGGGATCCCGCGAGTTGGACTGAAGCTTTCTTT. This chain links TRBV19 with TRBJ1-1, with a weak D call TRBD1 (5 bases). CDR1 LNHDA and CDR2 SQIVND come from the germline V gene (reference sequence). V lost 3 bases to trimming and J lost 5 bases, with 22 bases between them. This CDR3 contains 17 residues.

This chain connects TRBV28 to TRBJ2-1; TRBD1 agrees at 9 bases. CDR3 length: 14 residues. Germline V gene data show CDR1 as MDHEN and CDR2 as SYDVKM. Trimming at V came to 8 bases and at J to 7 bases, leaving 9 bases not matched to a gene. The CDR3: CASRTGGGRNEQFF. The CDR3 DNA sequence: TGTGCCAGCCGAACAGGGGGCGGGAGAAATGAGCAGTTCTTC.

The rearrangement uses TRBV7-2 and TRBJ2-7; 11 nucleotides line up with TRBD2. CDR1 and CDR2 (germline): SGHTA, FQGNSA. The V gene end was trimmed by 0 bases and the J gene end by 7 bases; junction bases not matched to a gene: 5. The CDR3 sequence is 15 residues long. The DNA for the CDR3 is TGTGCCAGCAGCTTAGCCGGGACTAGCGGAATGGAGCAGTACTTC. Its protein product is CASSLAGTSGMEQYF.

Concerning this clone itself: The same CDR3 can be traced to other DNA sequences in this sample. The J gene is TRBJ1-3, the V gene TRBV5-1, with D tentatively TRBD1 (5 bases). This CDR3 comprises 15 residues. Germline assignment: CDR1 SGHRS and CDR2 YFSETQ. V lost 0 bases and J lost 1, with 8 bases in between. CDR3 in DNA: TGCGCCAGCAGCTTGGGACAGACTTCTGGAAACACCATATATTTT. This codes for CASSLGQTSGNTIYF.

In its sample, this clone was seen a few times. V and J are TRBV19 and TRBJ2-1; no definite D call. The CDR3 consists of 11 residues. The germline V gene encodes CDR1 LNHDA and CDR2 SQIVND (reference sequence). Trimming left V 10 bases short and J 4 bases short, with 8 bases between. As DNA, the CDR3 is TGTGCCACTTCCCGATACAATGAGCAGTTCTTC. It yields the protein CATSRYNEQFF. The variable domain in full, completed from reference TRBV19 and TRBJ2-1, reads DGGITQSPKYLFRKEGQNVTLSCEQNLNHDAMYWYRQDPGQGLRLIYYSQIVNDFQKGDIAEGYSVSREKKESFPLTVTSAQKNPTAFYLCATSRYNEQFFGPGTRLTVL.

The chain carries TRBV7-9 and TRBJ2-5, with D perhaps being TRBD1 or TRBD2 (5 bases each). The ends were cut back, 5 bases at V and 6 bases at J, with 10 bases in the middle. The CDR3 is made up of 12 amino acids. Looked up from germline, CDR1 is SEHNR and CDR2 is FQNEAQ (reference sequence). The CDR3 DNA sequence: TGTGCCAGCAGCCTCAGGGACCAGACCCAGTACTTC. This translates into CASSLRDQTQYF.

The gene calls are TRBV18 and TRBJ2-7; weak D call: TRBD1 (6 bases). Germline CDR1 and CDR2: KGHSH and LQKENI. Trimming cost V 3 bases and J 3 bases, with 12 bases left between them. This CDR3 spans 14 amino acids. CDR3: CASSPGLQGYEQYF. In DNA form, the CDR3 reads TGTGCCAGCTCACCCGGCTTACAGGGCTACGAGCAGTACTTC.

The chain links TRBV5-1 to TRBJ2-1; 8 nucleotides line up with TRBD1. The CDR3 consists of 15 residues. V lost 1 base to trimming and J lost 4 bases; unmatched junction nucleotides: 4. Looked up from germline, CDR1 is SGHRS and CDR2 is YFSETQ. CDR3: CASSLSTGVYNEQFF. In DNA, the CDR3 is TGCGCCAGCAGCTTGTCGACAGGGGTTTACAATGAGCAGTTCTTC.

This rearrangement joins TRBV5-1 to TRBJ1-5, with 9 bases identical to TRBD1. The CDR3 is 16 residues long. Germline values: CDR1 SGHRS, CDR2 YFSETQ. Unmatched junction bases numbered 5, after V lost 4 bases and J lost 0 bases. CDR3 region: CASSPGTGRSNQPQHF. CDR3 coding DNA: TGCGCCAGCAGCCCCGGGACAGGGCGTAGCAATCAGCCCCAGCATTTT. The whole variable domain, remainder taken from reference TRBV5-1 and TRBJ1-5, is KAGVTQTPRYLIKTRGQQVTLSCSPISGHRSVSWYQQTPGQGLQFLFEYFSETQRNKGNFPGRFSGRQFSNSRSEMNVSTLELGDSALYLCASSPGTGRSNQPQHFGDGTRLSIL.

The chain couples TRBV28 to TRBJ1-4; no reliable D call. Germline loops: CDR1 MDHEN, CDR2 SYDVKM. CDR3 length equals 14 residues. V shed 6 bases and J shed 7 bases, with 15 bases lying between them. The CDR3 spells CASSPTIVPEKLFF. CDR3 sequence (DNA): TGTGCCAGCAGCCCGACTATAGTCCCTGAAAAACTGTTTTTT.

This clone was detected a few times. The chain employs TRBV2 and TRBJ1-5; D unclear. Trimming left V 6 bases short and J 2 bases short, with 8 bases between. CDR1 and CDR2 from the germline V gene are SNHLY and FYNNEI. CDR3 size: 13 residues. As DNA, the CDR3 is TGTGCCAGCAGGGAGGAGCGCAATCAGCCCCAGCATTTT. This translates into CASREERNQPQHF.